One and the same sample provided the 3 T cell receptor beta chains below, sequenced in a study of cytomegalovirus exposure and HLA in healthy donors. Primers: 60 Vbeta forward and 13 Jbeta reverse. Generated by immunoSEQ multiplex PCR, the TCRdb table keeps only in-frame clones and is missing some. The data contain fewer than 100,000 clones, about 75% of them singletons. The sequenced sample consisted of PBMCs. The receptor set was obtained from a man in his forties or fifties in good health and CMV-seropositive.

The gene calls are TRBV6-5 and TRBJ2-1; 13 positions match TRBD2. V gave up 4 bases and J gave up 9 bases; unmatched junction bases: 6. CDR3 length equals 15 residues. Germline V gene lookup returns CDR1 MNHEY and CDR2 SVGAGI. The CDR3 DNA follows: TGTGCCAGCAGTTTCGGGACTAGCGGGACCGGTGAGCAGTTCTTC. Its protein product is CASSFGTSGTGEQFF.

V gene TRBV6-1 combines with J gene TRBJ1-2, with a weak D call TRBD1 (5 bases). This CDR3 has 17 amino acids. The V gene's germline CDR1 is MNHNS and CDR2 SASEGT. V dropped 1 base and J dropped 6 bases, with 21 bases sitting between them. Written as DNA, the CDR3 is TGTGCCAGCAGTGAAGTCGGGGGGAGGGACTTCGTGGATGGCTACACCTTC. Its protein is CASSEVGGRDFVDGYTF.

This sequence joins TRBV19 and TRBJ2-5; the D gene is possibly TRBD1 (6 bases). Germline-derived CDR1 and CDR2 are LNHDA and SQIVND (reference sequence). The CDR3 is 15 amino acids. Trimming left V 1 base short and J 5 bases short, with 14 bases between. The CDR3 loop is CASSIVAQQGETQYF. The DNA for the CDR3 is TGTGCCAGTAGTATAGTTGCGCAGCAGGGGGAGACCCAGTACTTC.